The source of this T cell receptor (beta chain) is a study of shared clonotypes between healthy human individuals. Using immunoSEQ multiplex PCR, the repertoire was profiled, and TCRdb retains in-frame clones only, with some absent. The sample shows 2 million to 2.5 million clones, roughly 93% of them seen only once. The source is a man between 18 and 29 years old in good health. Some clones in this sample may be carry-over from other donors' samples. Sample: naive CD4+ T cells from PBMCs. This sample's subset: CD45RA+ positively selected.

CDR3: CASSQRDGESYEQYF. In DNA form, the CDR3 reads TGCGCCAGCAGCCAAAGGGACGGAGAATCCTACGAGCAGTACTTC. The V call is TRBV4-1, the J call TRBJ2-7; D may correspond to TRBD1 or TRBD2 (5 bases each). The germline V and J ends were trimmed by 2 bases and 1 base, with 12 bases remaining between them. Per the germline V gene, CDR1 is MGHRA and CDR2 is YSYEKL. The CDR3 covers 15 residues.